This record looks at one T cell receptor (beta chain) sequence and its context. Authors' processing steps: Cell counts per sample came from amplifying reference gene primers. TCRdb's copy holds only in-frame clones and misses some; the assay was immunoSEQ multiplex PCR. Clone size and V and J calls were adopted from that table, with D and trimming inferred from the DNA. The sample has approximately 150,000 clones; 80% are singletons. The source of the sample is a study of blood T cell repertoires in COVID-19. Turning to the study itself: COVID-19 samples collected from the United States, Italy and Spain covered acute and convalescent phases. Sample material is recorded as cDNA or gDNA derived from T cells, B-cell-depleted T cells, or PBMCs.

The CDR3 length is 13 residues. Deletions cut 3 bases from V and 5 bases from J, with 10 bases between. CDR1 and CDR2 (germline): SGHTA, FQGNSA. The sample comprised peripheral blood. This clonotype originated in a man aged 70-80 years who had recovered from COVID-19. The chain uses TRBV7-2 and TRBJ2-5, with a weak D call TRBD2 (6 bases). CDR3: CASSFSEGETQYF. DNA of the CDR3: TGTGCCAGCAGCTTCTCGGAGGGTGAGACCCAGTACTTC.